These T cell receptor beta chains were read from a single sample in a study of blood T cell repertoires in COVID-19. Profiled with immunoSEQ multiplex PCR; TCRdb holds only in-frame clones, not every one. The sample lists just under 350,000 clones; 87% were seen once. Sequencing input: peripheral blood. These receptors were obtained from a woman aged 50 to 65 with COVID-19, enrolled during active disease. Both conserved end residues are part of each CDR3. D genes are given only for firm matches. The size entry is marked missing in some rows and otherwise reads once, few, many or a size class.

J | D | size | V | CDR3 | DNA
TRBJ2-7 | TRBD2 | - | TRBV2 | CASRTSGRASDEQYF | TGTGCCAGCAGGACTAGCGGGAGGGCCTCTGACGAGCAGTACTTC
TRBJ2-7 | TRBD1 | once | TRBV5-6 | CASSLPPGQSKYEQYF | TGTGCCAGCAGCCTACCCCCGGGACAGTCCAAGTACGAGCAGTACTTC
TRBJ2-5 | TRBD2 | - | TRBV7-9 | CASSLGLAGDQETQYF | TGTGCCAGCAGCTTAGGGCTAGCGGGAGACCAAGAGACCCAGTACTTC
TRBJ2-3 | - | - | TRBV4-3 | CASSQARDTQYF | TGCGCCAGCAGCCAAGCTCGGGATACGCAGTATTTT
TRBJ1-4 | - | - | TRBV2 | CASNRRQILGQNEKLFF | TGTGCCAGCAACCGAAGACAGATTCTGGGCCAAAATGAAAAACTGTTTTTT
TRBJ2-1 | TRBD1 | - | TRBV3-1/TRBV3-2 | CASSRRQGRIHNEQFF | TGTGCCAGCAGCCGCCGACAGGGGAGGATACACAATGAGCAGTTCTTC
TRBJ2-7 | - | - | TRBV18 | CASSPQEGGASYEQYF | TGTGCCAGCTCACCACAAGAGGGGGGGGCAAGCTACGAGCAGTACTTC
TRBJ1-2 | - | - | TRBV5-5 | CASSFPGGPVYGYTF | TGTGCCAGCAGCTTTCCCGGGGGGCCTGTCTATGGCTACACCTTC
TRBJ1-2 | TRBD1 | - | TRBV28 | CASSYGTVNGYTF | TGTGCCAGCAGCTATGGGACAGTTAATGGCTACACCTTC
TRBJ1-2 | TRBD1 | - | TRBV9 | CASSVAFGQDSYGYTF | TGTGCCAGCAGCGTAGCTTTCGGACAGGACTCCTATGGCTACACCTTC
TRBJ2-1 | TRBD2 | - | TRBV5-1 | CASMVAGGGNEQFF | TGCGCCAGCATGGTGGCGGGAGGCGGCAATGAGCAGTTCTTC
TRBJ2-1 | - | - | TRBV25-1 | CASSELTVRQVYNEQFF | TGTGCCAGCAGTGAACTAACGGTAAGGCAGGTGTACAATGAGCAGTTCTTC
TRBJ2-7 | TRBD1 | - | TRBV27 | CASSLSTPFRPGGASYEQYF | TGTGCCAGCAGTTTATCGACCCCTTTCCGACCAGGGGGCGCGTCCTACGAGCAGTACTTC
TRBJ1-5 | TRBD1 | - | TRBV29-1 | CSVAVGTGNQPQHF | TGCAGCGTTGCGGTAGGGACAGGGAATCAGCCCCAGCATTTT
TRBJ1-5 | TRBD1 | - | TRBV24-1 | CATSEKGTGKSQPQHF | TGTGCCACCAGTGAGAAGGGGACAGGGAAGAGTCAGCCCCAGCATTTT
TRBJ1-5 | - | - | TRBV30 | CAWSGAGANNQPQHF | TGTGCCTGGAGTGGAGCAGGGGCGAACAATCAGCCCCAGCATTTT
TRBJ1-4 | - | - | TRBV14 | CASSRRPRGEKLFF | TGTGCCAGCAGCCGGCGACCTCGGGGGGAAAAACTGTTTTTT